What follows are 19 T cell receptor beta chains derived from one specimen sequenced in a study of shared clonotypes between healthy human individuals. Produced via immunoSEQ multiplex PCR; TCRdb's table is partial and in-frame only. The data contain about 1.4 million clones, approximately 96% of them singletons. Sequenced material: naive CD4+ T cells sorted from blood. Subset noted: CD45RA+ positively selected. These receptor sequences come from a man younger than 40 in good health.

A few counts support this clone. The V and J genes are TRBV25-1 and TRBJ1-5; possible D gene TRBD1, 6 bases. Trimming removed 4 bases at V and 7 bases at J, with 11 bases between. Germline-derived CDR1 and CDR2 are MGHDK and SYGVNS. The CDR3 extends over 13 amino acids. CDR3 sequence reads: CASSGRGGQPQHF. The CDR3 DNA reads as TGTGCCAGCAGTGGAAGGGGGGGACAGCCCCAGCATTTT.

This chain joins TRBV5-6 and TRBJ2-2; D ambiguous. Trimming pared 1 base from V and 2 bases from J, leaving 6 bases between. This CDR3 has 14 amino acids. Germline V gene lookup returns CDR1 SGHDT and CDR2 YYEEEE. In nucleotides, the CDR3 is TGTGCCAGCAGCTTGTTACATAACACCGGGGAGCTGTTTTTT. Translation gives CASSLLHNTGELFF.

The rearrangement joins TRBV27 to TRBJ1-1; weak D call: TRBD1 (6 bases). Trimming stripped 6 bases from V and 4 bases from J, with 15 bases between. This CDR3 has 14 residues. Germline CDR1 and CDR2: MNHEY and SMNVEV (reference sequence). The DNA of the CDR3 is TGTGCCAGCAGACCACAGGGAGTATTCACTGAAGCTTTCTTT. Translating gives CASRPQGVFTEAFF.

The CDR3 here is CASSSAVVYEQFF. The CDR3, as DNA: TGTGCCAGCAGCTCTGCCGTGGTTTATGAGCAGTTCTTC. The chain couples TRBV5-5 to TRBJ2-1; D is unresolved. CDR3 length: 13 residues. Looked up from germline, CDR1 is SGHKS and CDR2 is YYEKEE (reference sequence). V was trimmed by 3 bases and J by 8 bases, leaving 12 bases between them.

This rearrangement joins TRBV5-1 to TRBJ1-2; D not certain. Germline V CDR1 and CDR2: SGHRS, YFSETQ. The ends were cut back, 0 bases at V and 3 bases at J, with 15 bases in the middle. The CDR3 covers 16 residues. CDR3 in DNA: TGCGCCAGCAGCTTGGTGCGGGCAGCTTTCGACTATGGCTACACCTTC. This codes for CASSLVRAAFDYGYTF.

To note about this clone: The sample carries other DNA sequences with the same CDR3. The CDR3 bases are TGTGCCAGCAGCGAGGGTATTGACTATGGCTACACCTTC. As protein: CASSEGIDYGYTF. V is TRBV2 and J is TRBJ1-2; D not resolved. Trimming took 6 bases from V and 3 from J, leaving 11 bases between them. The CDR3 has 13 amino acids. CDR1 SNHLY and CDR2 FYNNEI come from the germline V gene.

The chain combines TRBV10-3 with TRBJ2-7; D is ambiguous. Trimming left V 6 bases short and J 12 bases short, with 18 bases between. There are 12 residues in the CDR3. Germline values: CDR1 ENHRY, CDR2 SYGVKD. DNA of the CDR3: TGTGCCATCAGCGGCTCTGAGGCGGTGTGGTACTTC. It is translated as CAISGSEAVWYF.

V usage is TRBV29-1 and J usage is TRBJ2-7; tentatively, D is TRBD2 (7 bases). V dropped 7 bases and J dropped 6 bases, with 25 bases sitting between them. This CDR3 has 15 residues. Looked up from germline, CDR1 is SQVTM and CDR2 is ANQGSEA. The chain's CDR3 is CSAGKRGLWGAEQYF. The CDR3 DNA sequence: TGCAGCGCCGGGAAGCGGGGCCTTTGGGGGGCCGAGCAGTACTTC.

This chain uses TRBV29-1 with TRBJ2-1; a weak D match, TRBD2 (5 bases). Trimming pared 6 bases from V and 9 bases from J, leaving 12 bases between. Germline loops: CDR1 SQVTM, CDR2 ANQGSEA. The CDR3 has 11 amino acids. The CDR3: CSVGLATEQFF. CDR3 DNA: TGCAGCGTCGGGCTAGCCACTGAGCAGTTCTTC.

The chain joins TRBV18 to TRBJ2-1, with D perhaps TRBD2 (5 bases). Trimming removed 1 base from V and 4 bases from J, with 11 bases in between. The CDR3 is 15 residues long. Germline CDR1 KGHSH, CDR2 LQKENI. As DNA, the CDR3 is TGTGCCAGCTCACCACTCGGACTTCGATACAATGAGCAGTTCTTC. This encodes CASSPLGLRYNEQFF.

The V gene is TRBV7-9, the J gene TRBJ2-7; D remains ambiguous. The CDR3 loop spans 15 amino acids. The V end lost 5 bases, the J end lost 6 bases, and 20 bases lay between the germline ends. The V gene's germline CDR1 is SEHNR and CDR2 FQNEAQ (reference sequence). The CDR3 loop is CASSTPEQIGREQYF. CDR3 DNA: TGTGCCAGCAGCACCCCCGAACAGATAGGGCGCGAGCAGTACTTC.

The V and J genes are TRBV7-9 and TRBJ1-2; D is possibly TRBD1 (5 bases). Germline CDR1 reads SEHNR; CDR2 reads FQNEAQ (reference sequence). This CDR3 is 14 amino acids long. Trimming removed 5 bases from V and 4 bases from J, with 14 bases in between. This chain's CDR3 is CASSPPRQSYGYTF. CDR3 in DNA: TGTGCCAGCAGCCCACCCAGACAGTCCTATGGCTACACCTTC.

The count of this clone is one. Other DNA sequences from this sample encode an identical CDR3 as well. The chain uses TRBV30 and TRBJ2-2; weak D call: TRBD1 (5 bases). Germline loops: CDR1 GTSNPN, CDR2 SVGIG (reference sequence). This CDR3 region has 13 residues. The V and J ends lost 3 bases and 1 base respectively, with 6 bases between them. The CDR3 nucleotides read TGTGCCTGGAGGGGGCAGAACACCGGGGAGCTGTTTTTT. This sequence encodes CAWRGQNTGELFF. The entire variable domain, with the rest obtained from reference TRBV30 and TRBJ2-2, is as follows: SQTIHQWPATLVQPVGSPLSLECTVEGTSNPNLYWYRQAAGRGLQLLFYSVGIGQISSEVPQNLSASRPQDRQFILSSKKLLLSDSGFYLCAWRGQNTGELFFGEGSRLTVL.

The chain couples TRBV29-1 to TRBJ1-3, with TRBD1 as a possible D gene (6 bases). The CDR3 extends over 16 amino acids. Trimming took off 0 bases at V and 4 bases at J, with 16 bases between the two ends. CDR1 SQVTM and CDR2 ANQGSEA come from the germline V gene. The CDR3 region is CSVEEQGTASGNTIYF. In DNA form, the CDR3 reads TGCAGCGTTGAAGAGCAGGGGACCGCATCAGGAAACACCATATATTTT.

The chain couples TRBV6-5 to TRBJ1-5; D is ambiguous. The germline gives CDR1 MNHEY, CDR2 SVGAGI. The CDR3 has 13 residues. V was clipped by 6 bases and J by 9 bases, with 15 bases between them. The CDR3 loop is CASSTRAAGPQHF. CDR3 nucleotide sequence: TGTGCCAGCAGCACAAGGGCTGCTGGGCCCCAGCATTTT.

The gene calls are TRBV2 and TRBJ1-5, with 9 bases aligning to TRBD1. The junction had 4 bases not matched to a gene; V was cut back by 6 bases and J by 1 base. The CDR3 has 15 amino acids. In germline, CDR1 is SNHLY, CDR2 FYNNEI. The CDR3 bases are TGTGCCAGCAGCGGACAGGGGTTGAGCAATCAGCCCCAGCATTTT. As protein: CASSGQGLSNQPQHF. Variable domain in full (rest from reference TRBV2 and TRBJ1-5): EPEVTQTPSHQVTQMGQEVILRCVPISNHLYFYWYRQILGQKVEFLVSFYNNEISEKSEIFDDQFSVERPDGSNFTLKIRSTKLEDSAMYFCASSGQGLSNQPQHFGDGTRLSIL.

CDR3 coding DNA: TGTGCCAGCAGTTATACAGGGGCTGGAAACACCATATATTTT. Its protein product is CASSYTGAGNTIYF. The chain is built from TRBV27 and TRBJ1-3; 7 bases are a match to TRBD1. Germline CDR1 MNHEY, CDR2 SMNVEV (reference sequence). V dropped 4 bases and J dropped 2; count of bases not matched to a gene: 2. This CDR3 region has 14 residues.

The gene calls are TRBV7-8 and TRBJ2-1; D is undetermined. Trimming cost V 6 bases and J 7 bases, with 4 bases left between them. This CDR3 region has 10 residues. Germline CDR1 SGHVS, CDR2 FQNEAQ. The CDR3 coding sequence is TGTGCCAGCAGAGGTAATGAGCAGTTCTTC. It specifies CASRGNEQFF.

CDR3 nucleotides: TGTGCCAGCAGCTTGGAGGTGGGAGGGGGCTTCTACAATGAGCAGTTCTTC. Residues: CASSLEVGGGFYNEQFF. The gene calls are TRBV5-6 and TRBJ2-1; D assignment may be TRBD1 or TRBD2 (7 bases each). The length of the CDR3 is 17 residues. Germline lookup yields CDR1 SGHDT and CDR2 YYEEEE. Between the trimmed V and J ends, which lost 0 bases and 3 bases, there was a span of 16 bases.